These 32 T cell receptor beta chains were sequenced from one sample in a study of blood T cell repertoires in COVID-19. The assay was immunoSEQ multiplex PCR, and TCRdb's table has in-frame clones only and misses some. The data hold about 270,000 clones, with 85% to 90% observed a single time. Sequenced material: PBMCs or T cells enriched from blood (not recorded which). These receptors were collected from a woman in her 30s with acute COVID-19.

The V call is TRBV19, the J call TRBJ2-3; tentative D call: TRBD1 (6 bases). The V end lost 3 bases, the J end lost 6 bases, and 16 bases lay between the germline ends. CDR3 length: 15 amino acids. Germline CDR1 is LNHDA and CDR2 is SQIVND (reference sequence). DNA of the CDR3: TGTGCCAGTAGTATTCTGGACAGTAAAGGGGATACGCAGTATTTT. This sequence encodes CASSILDSKGDTQYF. Full variable domain (missing parts from reference TRBV19 and TRBJ2-3): DGGITQSPKYLFRKEGQNVTLSCEQNLNHDAMYWYRQDPGQGLRLIYYSQIVNDFQKGDIAEGYSVSREKKESFPLTVTSAQKNPTAFYLCASSILDSKGDTQYFGPGTRLTVL.

Worth noting for this clone: The same CDR3 is also encoded by other DNA sequences in this sample. V is TRBV7-8 and J is TRBJ1-3, with D perhaps TRBD1 (6 bases). The V and J ends lost 2 bases and 2 bases respectively, with 10 bases between them. CDR3 size: 15 residues. Germline loops: CDR1 SGHVS, CDR2 FQNEAQ. The CDR3: CASSLPQGTGNTIYF. The CDR3 DNA reads TGTGCCAGCAGCTTACCCCAGGGGACTGGAAACACCATATATTTT.

The V gene is TRBV12-3 or TRBV12-4, the J gene TRBJ1-6; 11 bases match TRBD1. This CDR3 region has 13 residues. V was pared by 9 bases and J by 7 bases, with 2 bases of the junction left unmatched. The CDR3 DNA sequence: TGTGCCAGTAGGACAGGGGGCAATTCACCCCTCCACTTT. Its protein is CASRTGGNSPLHF.

The rearrangement joins TRBV7-2 to TRBJ2-3; D unclear. V gave up 5 bases and J gave up 4 bases, with 16 bases separating them. CDR3 length: 15 amino acids. Germline assignment: CDR1 SGHTA and CDR2 FQGNSA. The CDR3 loop is CASSLGGSQADTQYF. CDR3 nucleotides: TGTGCCAGCAGCCTCGGTGGCTCCCAGGCAGATACGCAGTATTTT.

The CDR3 reads CASSLGPTGINEKLFF. The CDR3 region has the DNA TGTGCCAGCTCACTGGGCCCCACAGGGATAAATGAAAAACTGTTTTTT. The chain has TRBV18 and TRBJ1-4, with D perhaps TRBD1 (6 bases). CDR1 is KGHSH and CDR2 is LQKENI in the germline V gene. Trimming cost V 4 bases and J 5 bases, with 17 bases left between them. This CDR3 comprises 16 residues.

The gene calls are TRBV20-1 and TRBJ2-7; 7 nucleotides agree with TRBD1. CDR3 length: 16 amino acids. Per germline, CDR1 DFQATT and CDR2 SNEGSKA (reference sequence). Trimming cost V 3 bases and J 4 bases; bases outside gene matches: 15. The CDR3 spells CSASLFVGTAIYEQYF. The DNA of the CDR3 is TGCAGTGCTAGTTTATTCGTCGGGACAGCCATTTACGAGCAGTACTTC.

This sequence joins TRBV5-4 and TRBJ2-7; 10 bases line up with TRBD1. V gave up 0 bases and J gave up 2 bases; unmatched junction bases: 5. CDR3 length: 16 residues. Germline V gene data show CDR1 as SGHNT and CDR2 as YYREEE (reference sequence). CDR3 sequence (DNA): TGTGCCAGCAGCTTGGACCCCGGGACAGGGGCCTACGAGCAGTACTTC. It codes for CASSLDPGTGAYEQYF.

The chain is built from TRBV19 and TRBJ2-4, with D possibly matching TRBD1 (5 bases). Trimming took 6 bases from V and 2 from J, leaving 17 bases between them. This CDR3 comprises 16 residues. Germline V gene lookup returns CDR1 LNHDA and CDR2 SQIVND (reference sequence). CDR3 in DNA: TGTGCCAGTAGAACGGTCAGACAGAGGACCAAAAACATTCAGTACTTC. This codes for CASRTVRQRTKNIQYF.

The chain carries TRBV6-5 and TRBJ2-7, with D perhaps TRBD1 (5 bases). Germline CDR1 is MNHEY and CDR2 is SVGAGI. Trimming pared 4 bases from V and 4 bases from J, leaving 20 bases between. The CDR3 length is 16 residues. CDR3 protein: CASSFHRTAIEYEQYF. The DNA of the CDR3 is TGTGCCAGCAGTTTTCACAGGACGGCTATCGAATACGAGCAGTACTTC.

This clone has a handful of counts. DNA for the CDR3: TGTGCCAGCAGCCAGTTAATTAAGAGTTCACCCCTCCACTTT. Translated: CASSQLIKSSPLHF. The chain combines TRBV7-8 with TRBJ1-6; D remains ambiguous. Germline CDR1 is SGHVS and CDR2 is FQNEAQ. Trimming stripped 5 bases from V and 9 bases from J, with 14 bases between. The CDR3 contains 14 residues. The full variable domain, completed using reference TRBV7-8 and TRBJ1-6, is GAGVSQSPRYKVAKRGQDVALRCDPISGHVSLFWYQQALGQGPEFLTYFQNEAQLDKSGLPSDRFFAERPEGSVSTLKIQRTQQEDSAVYLCASSQLIKSSPLHFGNGTRLTVT.

The chain is built from TRBV15 and TRBJ1-3; no clear D gene. The CDR3 sequence is 12 residues long. Germline assignment: CDR1 LNHNV and CDR2 YYDKDF (reference sequence). With 8 bases removed from V and 1 base from J, the gap between germline ends came to 6 bases. CDR3 residues: CATPESGNTIYF. CDR3 nucleotides: TGTGCCACCCCGGAGTCTGGAAACACCATATATTTT. Full variable domain (missing parts from reference TRBV15 and TRBJ1-3): DAMVIQNPRYQVTQFGKPVTLSCSQTLNHNVMYWYQQKSSQAPKLLFHYYDKDFNNEADTPDNFQSRRPNTSFCFLDIRSPGLGDTAMYLCATPESGNTIYFGEGSWLTVV.

V gene TRBV2 combines with J gene TRBJ1-5; a possible D gene is TRBD1 (6 bases). This CDR3 has 12 amino acids. V dropped 8 bases and J dropped 6 bases, with 11 bases sitting between them. CDR1 and CDR2 from the germline V gene are SNHLY and FYNNEI. CDR3 residues: CASHRVGQPQHF. In nucleotides, the CDR3 is TGTGCCAGCCACAGGGTTGGTCAGCCCCAGCATTTT.

The chain has TRBV5-1 and TRBJ2-1, with 8 bases aligning to TRBD1. Germline trimming cut 2 bases from V and 7 bases from J; bases unmatched to any gene: 8. CDR1 is SGHRS and CDR2 is YFSETQ in the germline V gene. The CDR3 is 15 amino acids. The CDR3 DNA is TGCGCCAGCAGCTTTCCCCAGGGGGCTGAAAATGAGCAGTTCTTC. It codes for CASSFPQGAENEQFF. The full variable domain, its missing parts supplied by reference TRBV5-1 and TRBJ2-1, is KAGVTQTPRYLIKTRGQQVTLSCSPISGHRSVSWYQQTPGQGLQFLFEYFSETQRNKGNFPGRFSGRQFSNSRSEMNVSTLELGDSALYLCASSFPQGAENEQFFGPGTRLTVL.

The V and J genes are TRBV5-1 and TRBJ2-7; TRBD1 matches 10 bases. V lost 7 bases and J lost 0; bases outside the gene matches: 1. The germline V gene encodes CDR1 SGHRS and CDR2 YFSETQ. CDR3 length equals 13 residues. This CDR3 reads CASGTGDSYEQYF. As DNA, the CDR3 is TGCGCCAGCGGGACAGGGGACTCCTACGAGCAGTACTTC.

The chain combines TRBV7-9 with TRBJ1-3; D unresolved. The V gene lost 10 bases and the J gene lost 4 bases, with 26 bases spanning the gap. Looked up from germline, CDR1 is SEHNR and CDR2 is FQNEAQ (reference sequence). CDR3 length: 17 residues. The DNA of the CDR3 is TGTGCCACGTCCATCGCCGGCACGGGTTTATCAGGAAACACCATATATTTT. Its protein is CATSIAGTGLSGNTIYF.

This chain joins TRBV7-2 and TRBJ2-2, with 11 bases identical to TRBD2. The CDR3 totals 16 residues. CDR1 is SGHTA and CDR2 is FQGNSA in the germline V gene. The ends lost 3 bases at V and 0 bases at J; junction bases unmatched: 0. The CDR3 sequence is CASSLGLAANTGELFF. CDR3 sequence (DNA): TGTGCCAGCAGCTTGGGACTAGCGGCGAACACCGGGGAGCTGTTTTTT.

For the CDR3, the DNA is TGTGCCAGCGGACTAGCGGAGGGGGGTGAGCAGTTCTTC. Translating gives CASGLAEGGEQFF. The rearrangement uses TRBV2 and TRBJ2-1; 10 positions match TRBD2. Germline values: CDR1 SNHLY, CDR2 FYNNEI. V shed 8 bases and J 9 bases; nucleotides not matched to a gene: 7. The CDR3 length is 13 residues.

The rearrangement joins TRBV4-1 to TRBJ2-7; possibly TRBD2 for D (6 bases). The germline gives CDR1 MGHRA, CDR2 YSYEKL. The CDR3 runs to 16 residues. Trimming pared 1 base from V and 2 bases from J, leaving 15 bases between. The CDR3 DNA is TGCGCCAGCAGCCAAGCAGGGCGGGAAGTGGCCTACGAGCAGTACTTC. Its protein product is CASSQAGREVAYEQYF.

The rearrangement links TRBV7-9 to TRBJ2-3; D is uncertain. From germline, CDR1 is SEHNR and CDR2 FQNEAQ (reference sequence). CDR3 size: 13 residues. Trimming cost V 5 bases and J 2 bases, with 8 bases left between them. The CDR3 nucleotides are TGTGCCAGCAGCCCGGGTCCCACAGATACGCAGTATTTT. Translating it yields CASSPGPTDTQYF.

V is TRBV19 and J is TRBJ2-3, with 10 bases fitting TRBD2. J was trimmed by 2 bases and V by 6 bases; bases with no gene match: 8. Germline loops: CDR1 LNHDA, CDR2 SQIVND (reference sequence). There are 16 residues in the CDR3. The CDR3 sequence is CASRRTSGSLTDTQYF. DNA for the CDR3: TGTGCCAGTAGGAGGACTAGCGGTTCTCTCACAGATACGCAGTATTTT.

The chain recombines TRBV5-1 with TRBJ2-7, with 14 bases identical to TRBD2. Germline V gene sequence: CDR1 SGHRS, CDR2 YFSETQ. The CDR3 spans 19 residues. V lost 0 bases and J lost 0; bases outside the gene matches: 8. CDR3 amino acids: CASSLATSGRAPFSYEQYF. DNA for the CDR3: TGCGCCAGCAGCTTGGCGACTAGCGGGAGGGCCCCGTTCTCCTACGAGCAGTACTTC.

The CDR3 coding sequence is TGTGCCAGCAGTACAGGGACAGCTAGCACAGATACGCAGTATTTT. It is translated as CASSTGTASTDTQYF. The V gene is TRBV28, the J gene TRBJ2-3; TRBD1 matches at 7 bases. Germline values: CDR1 MDHEN, CDR2 SYDVKM. Trimming at V came to 5 bases and at J to 0 bases, leaving 5 bases not matched to a gene. The CDR3 length is 15 residues.

J is TRBJ1-3 and V is TRBV5-1; D perhaps matches TRBD1 (6 bases). The CDR3 length is 14 residues. Germline V gene data show CDR1 as SGHRS and CDR2 as YFSETQ. Trimming removed 2 bases from V and 7 bases from J, with 13 bases in between. In DNA, the CDR3 is TGCGCCAGCAGCTTTGGGACAAAAGGGAACACCATATATTTT. As protein: CASSFGTKGNTIYF.

The chain joins TRBV27 to TRBJ1-1; TRBD1 is a possible D gene (6 bases). From germline, CDR1 is MNHEY and CDR2 SMNVEV (reference sequence). CDR3 size: 13 residues. Trimming cost V 5 bases and J 4 bases, with 11 bases left between them. The CDR3, as DNA: TGTGCCAGCAGTCCCCGACAGGTCACTGAAGCTTTCTTT. It codes for CASSPRQVTEAFF.

The V call is TRBV19, the J call TRBJ1-5; D might be TRBD1 (6 bases). Trimming cost V 5 bases and J 5 bases, with 19 bases left between them. The CDR3 is made up of 16 amino acids. CDR1 LNHDA and CDR2 SQIVND come from the germline V gene (reference sequence). The CDR3 DNA is TGTGCCAGTAGTGAAGAACAGGGTTTTAATCATCAGCCCCAGCATTTT. Encoded protein: CASSEEQGFNHQPQHF.

The chain links TRBV5-1 to TRBJ2-3; maybe TRBD1 (5 bases). Trimming took 3 bases from V and 6 from J, leaving 8 bases between them. The CDR3 length is 12 residues. Germline V gene lookup returns CDR1 SGHRS and CDR2 YFSETQ. CDR3 coding DNA: TGCGCCAGCAGCTCGACAGCGGATACGCAGTATTTT. Translated: CASSSTADTQYF.

The chain has TRBV28 and TRBJ2-4, with TRBD2 as a possible D gene (6 bases). Trimming shortened V by 1 base and J by 12 bases, and 10 bases separated the two germline ends. The CDR3 has 12 residues. CDR1 and CDR2 (germline): MDHEN, SYDVKM. CDR3 amino acids: CASSLLGGSQYF. In DNA form, the CDR3 reads TGTGCCAGCAGTTTATTGGGGGGTTCTCAGTACTTC.

The sample holds one count of this clone. This rearrangement joins TRBV3-1 (or the pseudogene TRBV3-2) to TRBJ2-1; perhaps TRBD1 as D (6 bases). The CDR3 spans 11 residues. Germline loops: CDR1 LGHDT, CDR2 YNNKEL (reference sequence). V was trimmed by 4 bases and J by 10 bases, leaving 8 bases between them. CDR3 coding DNA: TGTGCCAGCAGCCCCGGGACAGAGCAGTTCTTC. The encoded protein is CASSPGTEQFF.

This chain joins TRBV5-4 and TRBJ2-7, with 15 bases aligning to TRBD2. Unmatched junction bases numbered 9, after V lost 3 bases and J lost 5 bases. The CDR3 length is 17 residues. Germline CDR1 SGHNT, CDR2 YYREEE (reference sequence). This CDR3 reads CASSSGLAGGPFNEQYF. CDR3 nucleotides: TGTGCCAGCAGCTCCGGACTAGCGGGAGGGCCTTTCAACGAGCAGTACTTC.

The chain is built from TRBV29-1 and TRBJ1-1; perhaps TRBD1 as D (6 bases). This CDR3 comprises 14 residues. Trimming took 5 bases from V and 2 from J, leaving 15 bases between them. Per the germline V gene, CDR1 is SQVTM and CDR2 is ANQGSEA. CDR3 sequence: CSVKPGQINTEAFF. DNA of the CDR3: TGCAGCGTTAAACCGGGACAAATAAACACTGAAGCTTTCTTT.

Only a few counts were recorded for this clone. The V and J genes are TRBV10-1 and TRBJ2-7, with D perhaps TRBD2 (6 bases). The V gene's germline CDR1 is WNHNN and CDR2 SYGVQD (reference sequence). V lost 6 bases, J lost 0 bases, and 12 bases lay in between. The CDR3 is made up of 14 amino acids. CDR3 sequence reads: CASRRRGISYEQYF. The CDR3, as DNA: TGCGCCAGCAGGAGGAGGGGTATCTCCTACGAGCAGTACTTC.

This chain links TRBV19 with TRBJ2-7, with 9 bases lining up with TRBD2. Per germline, CDR1 LNHDA and CDR2 SQIVND (reference sequence). This CDR3 has 17 amino acids. The V segment lost 9 bases and the J segment 2 bases; nucleotides outside the gene matches: 17. Here the CDR3 reads CASNAQASGTSPYEQYF. The CDR3 DNA reads as TGTGCCAGCAATGCCCAGGCTAGCGGGACGAGCCCCTACGAGCAGTACTTC.